This T cell receptor beta chain was sequenced for a study of blood T cell repertoires in COVID-19. Turning to the study itself: COVID-19 samples, acute and convalescent, were from the United States, Italy and Spain.

Germline CDR1 LGHNA, CDR2 YSLEER. V gave up 0 bases and J gave up 2 bases; unmatched junction bases: 11. The CDR3 is 18 residues long. Method: immunoSEQ multiplex PCR; TCRdb's copy keeps in-frame clones and lacks some. In the table there are 270,000 or so clones, about nine tenths of which are singletons. The sample comprised PBMCs or T cells enriched from blood (not recorded which). This clonotype was obtained from a woman between 18 and 30 years old who had recovered from COVID-19. The gene calls are TRBV4-3 and TRBJ2-7, with 9 bases lining up with TRBD1. CDR3 coding DNA: TGCGCCAGCAGCCAAGATGGGACGGGACAGGGCCTTGCCTACGAGCAGTACTTC. This encodes CASSQDGTGQGLAYEQYF.